This T cell receptor beta chain was observed in a study of blood T cell repertoires in COVID-19. Study summary: Samples taken during acute and convalescent COVID-19 were collected in the United States, Italy and Spain. Sources were T cells, B-cell-depleted T cells, or PBMCs; the material itself was cDNA or gDNA.

The assay was immunoSEQ multiplex PCR, and TCRdb's table has in-frame clones only and misses some. The table shows around 390,000 clones, with more than 75% occurring only once. V lost 8 bases to trimming and J lost 1 base, with 8 bases between them. Germline V lookup: CDR1 SNHLY, CDR2 FYNNEI. The CDR3 length is 13 residues. Cohort 3 donors were reported recovered after two negative PCRs, clearance, or symptom resolution. The sequence was obtained from a woman aged 45-59 years who had recovered from COVID-19. The genes are TRBV2 and TRBJ2-2; D is ambiguous. Material for sequencing was PBMCs or T cells enriched from blood (not recorded which). The DNA of the CDR3 is TGTGCCAGCGCTCTAGGGAACACCGGGGAGCTGTTTTTT. It codes for CASALGNTGELFF. Complete variable domain (other parts from reference TRBV2 and TRBJ2-2): EPEVTQTPSHQVTQMGQEVILRCVPISNHLYFYWYRQILGQKVEFLVSFYNNEISEKSEIFDDQFSVERPDGSNFTLKIRSTKLEDSAMYFCASALGNTGELFFGEGSRLTVL.